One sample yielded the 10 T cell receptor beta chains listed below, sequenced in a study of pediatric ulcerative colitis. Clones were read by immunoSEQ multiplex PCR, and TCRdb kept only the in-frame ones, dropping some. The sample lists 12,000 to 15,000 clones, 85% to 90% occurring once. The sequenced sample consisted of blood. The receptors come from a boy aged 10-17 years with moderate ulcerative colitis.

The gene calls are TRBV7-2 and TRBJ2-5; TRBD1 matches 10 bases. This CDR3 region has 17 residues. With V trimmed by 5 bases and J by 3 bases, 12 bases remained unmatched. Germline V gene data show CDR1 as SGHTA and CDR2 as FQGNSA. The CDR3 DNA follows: TGTGCCAGCAGCCCTGGCCCCCGGGACAGGGGCGAAGAGACCCAGTACTTC. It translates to CASSPGPRDRGEETQYF.

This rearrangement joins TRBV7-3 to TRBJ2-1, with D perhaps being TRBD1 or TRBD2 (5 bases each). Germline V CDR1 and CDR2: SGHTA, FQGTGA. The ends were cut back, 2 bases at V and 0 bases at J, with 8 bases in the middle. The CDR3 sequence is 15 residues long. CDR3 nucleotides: TGTGCCAGCAGCTTACAAGGGACCTCCTACAATGAGCAGTTCTTC. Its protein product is CASSLQGTSYNEQFF. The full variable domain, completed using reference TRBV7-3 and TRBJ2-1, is GAGVSQTPSNKVTEKGKYVELRCDPISGHTALYWYRQSLGQGPEFLIYFQGTGAADDSGLPNDRFFAVRPEGSVSTLKIQRTERGDSAVYLCASSLQGTSYNEQFFGPGTRLTVL.

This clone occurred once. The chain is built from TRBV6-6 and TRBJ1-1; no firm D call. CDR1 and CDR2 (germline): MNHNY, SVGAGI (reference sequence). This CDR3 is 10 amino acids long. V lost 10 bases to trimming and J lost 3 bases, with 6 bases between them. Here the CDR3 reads CATRDTEAFF. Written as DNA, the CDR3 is TGTGCCACGAGGGACACTGAAGCTTTCTTT.

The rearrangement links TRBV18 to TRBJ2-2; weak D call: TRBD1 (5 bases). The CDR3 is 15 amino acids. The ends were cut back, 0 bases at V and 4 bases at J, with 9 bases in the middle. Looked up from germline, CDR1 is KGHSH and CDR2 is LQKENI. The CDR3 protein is CASSPPVRATGELFF. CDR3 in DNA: TGTGCCAGCTCACCACCGGTCAGGGCCACCGGGGAGCTGTTTTTT.

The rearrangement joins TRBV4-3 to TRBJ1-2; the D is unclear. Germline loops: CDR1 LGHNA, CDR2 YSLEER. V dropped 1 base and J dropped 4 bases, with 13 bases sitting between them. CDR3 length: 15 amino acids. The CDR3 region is CASSQARTLSYGYTF. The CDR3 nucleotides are TGCGCCAGCAGCCAAGCTCGGACCCTCTCCTATGGCTACACCTTC.

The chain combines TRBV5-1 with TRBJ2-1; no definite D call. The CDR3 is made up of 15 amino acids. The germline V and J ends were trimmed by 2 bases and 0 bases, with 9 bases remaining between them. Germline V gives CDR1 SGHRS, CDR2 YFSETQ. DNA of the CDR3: TGCGCCAGCAGCTTAGAGGCAGGCTCCTACAATGAGCAGTTCTTC. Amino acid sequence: CASSLEAGSYNEQFF.

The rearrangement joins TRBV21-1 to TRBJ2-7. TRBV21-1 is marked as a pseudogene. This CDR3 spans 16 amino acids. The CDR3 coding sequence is TGTGCCGGGGGGCCGAACACAGGCCCACCTTACTACGAGCAGTACTTC. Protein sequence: CAGGPNTGPPYYEQYF.

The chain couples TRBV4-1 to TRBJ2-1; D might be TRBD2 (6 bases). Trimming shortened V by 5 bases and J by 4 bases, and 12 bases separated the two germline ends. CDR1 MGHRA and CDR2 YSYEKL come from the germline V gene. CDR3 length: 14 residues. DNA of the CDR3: TGCGCCAGCAGCTTCTTAGCGGAGTACAATGAGCAGTTCTTC. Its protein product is CASSFLAEYNEQFF.

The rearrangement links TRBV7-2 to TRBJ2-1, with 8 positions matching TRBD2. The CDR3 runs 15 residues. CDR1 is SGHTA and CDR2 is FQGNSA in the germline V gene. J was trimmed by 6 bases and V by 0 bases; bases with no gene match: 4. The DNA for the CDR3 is TGTGCCAGCAGCTTAGCGCGGGGGGCCTCCAATGAGCAGTTCTTC. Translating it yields CASSLARGASNEQFF. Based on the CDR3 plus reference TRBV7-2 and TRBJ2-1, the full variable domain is GAGVSQSPSNKVTEKGKDVELRCDPISGHTALYWYRQSLGQGLEFLIYFQGNSAPDKSGLPSDRFSAERTGGSVSTLTIQRTQQEDSAVYLCASSLARGASNEQFFGPGTRLTVL.

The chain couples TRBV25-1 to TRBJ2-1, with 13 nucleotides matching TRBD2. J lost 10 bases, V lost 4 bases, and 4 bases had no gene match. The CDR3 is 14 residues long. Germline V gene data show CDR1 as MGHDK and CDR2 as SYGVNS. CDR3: CASSGGLAGSEQFF. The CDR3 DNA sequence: TGTGCCAGCAGTGGGGGACTAGCGGGATCGGAGCAGTTCTTC.